One and the same sample provided the 24 T cell receptor beta chains below, sequenced in a study of blood T cell repertoires in COVID-19. Libraries were prepared by immunoSEQ multiplex PCR; TCRdb keeps only in-frame clonotypes and omits some of them. Of fewer than 200,000 clones in the sample, just over 85% are singletons; the top ten hold about 9.6%. Sequenced material: peripheral blood. The receptor source for this set is a man aged 50-60 years with active or convalescent COVID-19.

This chain connects TRBV6-5 to TRBJ1-1; no firm D call. V gave up 7 bases and J gave up 5 bases, with 14 bases separating them. The length of the CDR3 is 13 residues. The germline CDR1 and CDR2 sequences are MNHEY and SVGAGI. Here the CDR3 reads CASTYTPGTEAFF. The CDR3 DNA reads as TGTGCCAGCACCTACACCCCGGGGACTGAAGCTTTCTTT.

This chain connects TRBV12-3 or TRBV12-4 to TRBJ2-2; D gene unclear. V was cut by 6 bases and J by 4 bases, with 9 bases left in between. The CDR3 contains 13 residues. The CDR3 region has the DNA TGTGCCAGCAGGGTACTTAGCACCGGGGAGCTGTTTTTT. Encoded protein: CASRVLSTGELFF.

This chain links TRBV7-3 with TRBJ2-3, with D tentatively TRBD1 (7 bases). The V gene lost 0 bases and the J gene lost 5 bases, with 12 bases spanning the gap. The CDR3 is made up of 15 amino acids. Germline lookup yields CDR1 SGHTA and CDR2 FQGTGA. The DNA of the CDR3 is TGTGCCAGCAGCTTAACGCCAGGGGGGCAAGATACGCAGTATTTT. Translation: CASSLTPGGQDTQYF. The whole variable domain, filled in from reference TRBV7-3 and TRBJ2-3, reads GAGVSQTPSNKVTEKGKYVELRCDPISGHTALYWYRQSLGQGPEFLIYFQGTGAADDSGLPNDRFFAVRPEGSVSTLKIQRTERGDSAVYLCASSLTPGGQDTQYFGPGTRLTVL.

The chain has TRBV27 and TRBJ2-3, with 7 bases that match TRBD2. With V trimmed by 5 bases and J by 4 bases, 15 bases remained unmatched. CDR1 and CDR2 from the germline V gene are MNHEY and SMNVEV (reference sequence). This CDR3 is 17 amino acids long. This CDR3 reads CASSPKKSGVVADTQYF. In nucleotides, the CDR3 is TGTGCCAGCAGTCCCAAGAAAAGCGGGGTAGTCGCAGATACGCAGTATTTT.

This clone was detected once. V usage is TRBV12-3 or TRBV12-4 and J usage is TRBJ1-6, with D perhaps TRBD1 (5 bases). CDR3 length equals 13 residues. V shed 7 bases and J shed 10 bases, with 14 bases lying between them. The CDR3 DNA reads TGTGCCAGCAATGCCAGGGTAGGGTCACCCCTCCACTTT. Its protein is CASNARVGSPLHF.

This chain uses TRBV19 with TRBJ2-5, with 12 bases matching TRBD2. Looked up from germline, CDR1 is LNHDA and CDR2 is SQIVND (reference sequence). The CDR3 extends over 15 amino acids. J gave up 4 bases and V 3 bases, and 3 bases lay outside the gene matches. CDR3 protein: CASSILAGGTETQYF. In nucleotides, the CDR3 is TGTGCCAGTAGTATTCTAGCGGGAGGGACAGAGACCCAGTACTTC.

The chain carries TRBV5-4 and TRBJ2-3; TRBD1 aligns across 7 bases. Trimming cost V 4 bases and J 0 bases; bases outside gene matches: 8. This CDR3 has 16 amino acids. Germline CDR1 is SGHNT and CDR2 is YYREEE (reference sequence). The CDR3 DNA is TGTGCCAGCAGCCCGACAGGGCAAGGAAGCACAGATACGCAGTATTTT. Translation gives CASSPTGQGSTDTQYF. Based on the CDR3 plus reference TRBV5-4 and TRBJ2-3, the full variable domain is ETGVTQSPTHLIKTRGQQVTLRCSSQSGHNTVSWYQQALGQGPQFIFQYYREEENGRGNFPPRFSGLQFPNYSSELNVNALELDDSALYLCASSPTGQGSTDTQYFGPGTRLTVL.

The rearrangement links TRBV7-2 to TRBJ1-6; no clear D gene. The V gene lost 1 base and the J gene lost 0 bases, with 7 bases spanning the gap. The V gene's germline CDR1 is SGHTA and CDR2 FQGNSA. The CDR3 length is 16 residues. In DNA, the CDR3 is TGTGCCAGCAGCTTAGGGTTTAGCTCCTATAATTCACCCCTCCACTTT. Residues: CASSLGFSSYNSPLHF. The full variable domain, with the rest looked up from reference TRBV7-2 and TRBJ1-6, is GAGVSQSPSNKVTEKGKDVELRCDPISGHTALYWYRQSLGQGLEFLIYFQGNSAPDKSGLPSDRFSAERTGGSVSTLTIQRTQQEDSAVYLCASSLGFSSYNSPLHFGNGTRLTVT.

The rearrangement links TRBV28 to TRBJ2-3; D remains ambiguous. This CDR3 region has 12 residues. V lost 6 bases and J lost 9, with 13 bases in between. Per the germline V gene, CDR1 is MDHEN and CDR2 is SYDVKM. Here the CDR3 reads CASSRPQTTQYF. CDR3 nucleotide sequence: TGTGCCAGCAGCCGACCACAGACGACGCAGTATTTT.

The gene calls are TRBV7-2 and TRBJ1-2; D not resolved. Trimming took off 4 bases at V and 5 bases at J, with 8 bases between the two ends. CDR1 and CDR2 from the germline V gene are SGHTA and FQGNSA. This CDR3 spans 12 amino acids. The CDR3 DNA reads TGTGCCAGCAGCTCCGCGGGATATGGCTACACCTTC. Its protein product is CASSSAGYGYTF.

V is TRBV19 and J is TRBJ2-5, with a possible D match to TRBD1 (6 bases). CDR1 is LNHDA and CDR2 is SQIVND in the germline V gene (reference sequence). The CDR3 spans 14 residues. V dropped 3 bases and J dropped 5 bases, with 13 bases sitting between them. The CDR3 spells CASSIQGPTETQYF. CDR3 nucleotide sequence: TGTGCCAGTAGTATTCAGGGGCCGACGGAGACCCAGTACTTC. Supplemented by reference TRBV19 and TRBJ2-5, the full variable domain reads DGGITQSPKYLFRKEGQNVTLSCEQNLNHDAMYWYRQDPGQGLRLIYYSQIVNDFQKGDIAEGYSVSREKKESFPLTVTSAQKNPTAFYLCASSIQGPTETQYFGPGTRLLVL.

V usage is TRBV4-1 and J usage is TRBJ1-1; weak D call: TRBD1 (6 bases). Germline-derived CDR1 and CDR2 are MGHRA and YSYEKL. V shed 0 bases and J shed 8 bases, with 13 bases lying between them. The CDR3 is 14 residues long. The CDR3 reads CASSQDQGLVEAFF. In nucleotides, the CDR3 is TGCGCCAGCAGCCAAGATCAGGGGTTGGTAGAAGCTTTCTTT.

The rearrangement joins TRBV4-3 to TRBJ2-1, with 8 nucleotides matching TRBD2. The CDR3 runs 18 residues. Germline lookup yields CDR1 LGHNA and CDR2 YSLEER. V shed 0 bases, J shed 2 bases, and the junction held 9 bases outside the gene matches. For the CDR3, the DNA is TGCGCCAGCAGCCAAGATCCGGGGGGACTAGACACCTACAATGAGCAGTTCTTC. Protein: CASSQDPGGLDTYNEQFF.

The V and J genes are TRBV5-4 and TRBJ2-3, with 7 bases fitting TRBD2. CDR3 length: 16 residues. Germline V gene sequence: CDR1 SGHNT, CDR2 YYREEE (reference sequence). Trimming cost V 4 bases and J 1 base; bases outside gene matches: 9. The CDR3 loop is CASSALWGRGTDTQYF. In nucleotides, the CDR3 is TGTGCCAGCAGCGCTTTATGGGGGAGGGGCACAGATACGCAGTATTTT.

V is TRBV24-1 and J is TRBJ1-1; maybe TRBD1 (5 bases). This CDR3 comprises 14 residues. Per germline, CDR1 KGHDR and CDR2 SFDVKD. Trimming took 4 bases from V and 1 from J, leaving 9 bases between them. CDR3 amino acids: CATSDSTANTEAFF. As DNA, the CDR3 is TGTGCCACCAGTGACTCGACAGCGAACACTGAAGCTTTCTTT.

This clone came up once. The chain employs TRBV4-3 and TRBJ1-2; D is perhaps TRBD1 (5 bases). The V end was cut by 4 bases, the J end by 7 bases, with 13 bases between. Germline assignment: CDR1 LGHNA and CDR2 YSLEER. The CDR3 is 13 residues long. CDR3 region: CASSPKQGGGYTF. Written as DNA, the CDR3 is TGCGCCAGCAGCCCGAAGCAGGGCGGTGGCTACACCTTC.

This chain links TRBV19 with TRBJ1-1; 10 bases are a match to TRBD1. Germline assignment: CDR1 LNHDA and CDR2 SQIVND (reference sequence). Unmatched junction bases numbered 11, after V lost 6 bases and J lost 4 bases. The CDR3 is 16 residues long. The CDR3 reads CASSGTDRGRGTEAFF. DNA for the CDR3: TGTGCCAGTAGCGGAACCGACAGGGGGCGCGGCACTGAAGCTTTCTTT.

This chain joins TRBV10-2 and TRBJ1-1; no reliable D call. Trimming removed 2 bases from V and 4 bases from J, with 11 bases in between. Germline assignment: CDR1 WSHSY and CDR2 SAAADI. The CDR3 extends over 14 amino acids. CDR3 protein: CASSEITPGTEAFF. The CDR3 nucleotides read TGCGCCAGCAGTGAGATCACGCCAGGCACTGAAGCTTTCTTT.

This chain uses TRBV19 with TRBJ2-5; 8 bases align to TRBD2. The CDR3 totals 15 residues. Germline V gene sequence: CDR1 LNHDA, CDR2 SQIVND (reference sequence). Unmatched junction bases numbered 8, after V lost 3 bases and J lost 5 bases. The CDR3 region is CASSMGGGPRETQYF. The CDR3 DNA is TGTGCCAGTAGTATGGGCGGGGGGCCTCGGGAGACCCAGTACTTC.

This clone came up once. The chain is built from TRBV28 and TRBJ1-4; D ambiguous. The CDR3 covers 13 residues. Trimming removed 4 bases at V and 7 bases at J, with 10 bases between. Germline V lookup: CDR1 MDHEN, CDR2 SYDVKM. The CDR3 nucleotides read TGTGCCAGCAGTTCCCGCGGTGGTGAAAAACTGTTTTTT. As protein: CASSSRGGEKLFF.

V is TRBV11-2 and J is TRBJ2-3; TRBD2 aligns across 7 bases. Germline-derived CDR1 and CDR2 are SGHAT and FQNNGV. The CDR3 consists of 16 residues. J lost 5 bases, V lost 3 bases, and 11 bases had no gene match. The chain's CDR3 is CASSLRLGGSLDTQYF. The CDR3 DNA is TGTGCCAGCAGCTTGCGTCTCGGCGGGAGTTTAGATACGCAGTATTTT.

This clone appeared a single time. The chain couples TRBV9 to TRBJ2-2; a weak D match, TRBD2 (6 bases). The CDR3 is 14 residues long. The V end was cut by 0 bases, the J end by 7 bases, with 10 bases between. The germline CDR1 and CDR2 sequences are SGDLS and YYNGEE. This CDR3 reads CASSVASGDGELFF. CDR3 bases: TGTGCCAGCAGCGTAGCTTCGGGAGACGGGGAGCTGTTTTTT.

J is TRBJ2-5 and V is TRBV5-1, with 7 bases aligning to TRBD2. The germline CDR1 and CDR2 sequences are SGHRS and YFSETQ. Trimming removed 2 bases from V and 5 bases from J; junction bases left unmatched: 6. The CDR3 covers 14 residues. The CDR3: CASSFVEGGETQYF. The CDR3 bases are TGCGCCAGCAGCTTCGTGGAGGGAGGGGAGACCCAGTACTTC.

This clone has only one observation. The chain joins TRBV10-2 to TRBJ1-1; 7 bases match TRBD1. With 10 bases clipped from V and 1 base from J, the junction kept 6 bases outside the gene matches. Germline V gene data show CDR1 as WSHSY and CDR2 as SAAADI. This CDR3 contains 13 residues. CDR3 sequence (DNA): TGCGCCACCCAGGGACAGTCGAACACTGAAGCTTTCTTT. Amino acids: CATQGQSNTEAFF.